Below are 19 T cell receptor beta chains sequenced from a single sample in a study of response to subunit inactivated influenza vaccine. TCRdb independently ran MiXCR on the RT-PCR reads; one entry per CDR3 protein. This table holds about 190,000 distinct CDR3 sequences, around 14% found once. The specimen was CD8+ T cells sorted from PBMCs, collected approximately 5 days after vaccination. The receptors derive from a man aged 50 to 59 who received an inactivated influenza vaccine.

This clonotype appeared a few times. The junction shows a germline mismatch at one end, possibly a read error. The chain recombines TRBV27 with TRBJ1-1; D is possibly TRBD1 (6 bases). This CDR3 contains 12 residues. CDR1 is MNHEY, CDR2 SMNVEV, per germline (reference sequence). CDR3 residues: CASGLGGGEAFF. The CDR3 DNA reads as TGTGCCAGCGGTTTGGGGGGCGGTGAAGCTTTCTTT.

This clonotype occurred many times. The chain links TRBV6-1 to TRBJ2-5; possible D gene TRBD1, 5 bases. Trimming removed 6 bases at V and 1 base at J, with 12 bases between. Germline V gives CDR1 MNHNS, CDR2 SASEGT. The CDR3 has 14 amino acids. CDR3 DNA: TGTGCCAGCAGCAGCACAGGCTTCCAAGAGACCCAGTACTTC. Translated, it gives CASSSTGFQETQYF.

The chain couples TRBV28 to TRBJ1-1; D gene uncertain. Trimming pared 7 bases from V and 8 bases from J, leaving 8 bases between. Germline-derived CDR1 and CDR2 are MDHEN and SYDVKM. The CDR3 totals 10 residues. The DNA of the CDR3 is TGTGCCAGCATAACGGAGGAAGCTTTCTTT. Protein product: CASITEEAFF.

The CDR3 DNA follows: TGTGCCAGCAGTTATCCATCGTTGGCGGGTTGGAGCTCCTACGAGCAGTACTTC. This encodes CASSYPSLAGWSSYEQYF. V and J are TRBV6-2 or TRBV6-3 and TRBJ2-7; D is perhaps TRBD2 (5 bases). The CDR3 has 18 amino acids. The V end was cut by 3 bases, the J end by 0 bases, with 21 bases between. The germline gives CDR1 MNHEY, CDR2 SVGEGT.

This chain uses TRBV4-3 with TRBJ2-2; D gene ambiguous. Germline loops: CDR1 LGHNA, CDR2 YSLEER. Trimming left V 4 bases short and J 4 bases short, with 13 bases between. The CDR3 runs 15 residues. The CDR3 region is CASSPDVAATGELFF. The CDR3 coding sequence is TGCGCCAGCAGCCCAGACGTGGCGGCCACCGGGGAGCTGTTTTTT.

This sequence joins TRBV5-6 and TRBJ2-1; 9 bases match TRBD2. V gave up 4 bases and J gave up 6 bases; unmatched junction bases: 8. This CDR3 region has 15 residues. Germline V gene sequence: CDR1 SGHDT, CDR2 YYEEEE. This chain's CDR3 is CASSESAGLANEQFF. CDR3 sequence (DNA): TGTGCCAGCAGCGAATCAGCGGGACTAGCCAATGAGCAGTTCTTC.

CDR3 region: CASRWDRVETGELFF. The CDR3 DNA reads as TGTGCCAGCAGATGGGACAGGGTGGAGACCGGGGAGCTGTTTTTT. The chain combines TRBV28 with TRBJ2-2, with 9 bases matching TRBD1. The J segment lost 5 bases and the V segment lost 6 bases, leaving 7 bases of the junction unmatched. CDR1 and CDR2 (germline): MDHEN, SYDVKM. The CDR3 has 15 residues.

This clonotype has more than one count but fewer than ten. The chain carries TRBV4-3 and TRBJ1-6; D is ambiguous. CDR3 length equals 15 residues. The V end was cut by 0 bases, the J end by 12 bases, with 15 bases between. CDR1 is LGHNA and CDR2 is YSLEER in the germline V gene. The chain's CDR3 is CASSQDLRRGRPLHF. The CDR3 bases are TGCGCCAGCAGCCAAGATCTTCGACGGGGAAGACCCCTCCACTTT.

The rearrangement links TRBV7-9 to TRBJ2-1, with 10 bases that match TRBD2. With 5 bases clipped from V and 2 bases from J, the junction kept 6 bases outside the gene matches. Germline V gene sequence: CDR1 SEHNR, CDR2 FQNEAQ (reference sequence). This CDR3 has 16 residues. Written as DNA, the CDR3 is TGTGCCAGCAGCCCTCCGGGGACTAGCGCCTACAATGAGCAGTTCTTC. Its translation is CASSPPGTSAYNEQFF. Complete variable domain (other parts from reference TRBV7-9 and TRBJ2-1): DTGVSQNPRHKITKRGQNVTFRCDPISEHNRLYWYRQTLGQGPEFLTYFQNEAQLEKSRLLSDRFSAERPKGSFSTLEIQRTEQGDSAMYLCASSPPGTSAYNEQFFGPGTRLTVL.

This clonotype was seen a handful of times. The chain joins TRBV24-1 to TRBJ2-5; D remains ambiguous. CDR3 length equals 14 residues. The germline V gene encodes CDR1 KGHDR and CDR2 SFDVKD. Trimming removed 1 base at V and 1 base at J, with 6 bases between. DNA of the CDR3: TGTGCCACCAGTGATTTCGACGGCCAAGAGACCCAGTACTTC. Translation gives CATSDFDGQETQYF.

The chain has TRBV20-1 and TRBJ2-1, with TRBD2 matching 11 bases. The length of the CDR3 is 16 residues. In germline, CDR1 is DFQATT, CDR2 SNEGSKA (reference sequence). The chain's CDR3 is CRGLAVDSSSYNEQFF. In DNA, the CDR3 is TGCAGGGGACTAGCGGTTGACTCCAGCTCCTACAATGAGCAGTTCTTC.

In this sample, this clonotype turned up a few times. The gene calls are TRBV27 and TRBJ2-3; 10 bases align to TRBD2. Trimming took 5 bases from V and 1 from J; bases not matched to a gene: 6. This CDR3 is built from 16 residues. From germline, CDR1 is MNHEY and CDR2 SMNVEV (reference sequence). CDR3 in DNA: TGTGCCAGCAGTCCGCTAGCGGGGGTTGGCACAGATACGCAGTATTTT. Its protein is CASSPLAGVGTDTQYF.

This clonotype was found many times. This sequence joins TRBV29-1 and TRBJ2-3, with D unclear. Germline V CDR1 and CDR2: SQVTM, ANQGSEA. Trimming cost V 7 bases and J 1 base, with 9 bases left between them. The CDR3 runs to 12 residues. Written as DNA, the CDR3 is TGCAGCGCCCAAGATGGCACAGATACGCAGTATTTT. Protein: CSAQDGTDTQYF.

This clonotype was counted between two and nine times. The chain is built from TRBV29-1 and TRBJ2-1; 9 bases match TRBD2. CDR3 length equals 15 residues. Per germline, CDR1 SQVTM and CDR2 ANQGSEA. The junction had 4 bases not matched to a gene; V was cut back by 2 bases and J by 2 bases. In nucleotides, the CDR3 is TGCAGCGTTGAAATAAGACTAGCGGCCTACAATGAGCAGTTCTTC. Its protein is CSVEIRLAAYNEQFF.

The gene calls are TRBV7-8 and TRBJ2-7; 8 positions match TRBD2. Germline V CDR1 and CDR2: SGHVS, FQNEAQ. Unmatched junction bases numbered 6, after V lost 5 bases and J lost 3 bases. This CDR3 is 14 amino acids long. The CDR3 region has the DNA TGTGCCAGCAGCAACGGCCGGGGGGGCTACGAGCAGTACTTC. It specifies CASSNGRGGYEQYF.

This clonotype was found many times. This sequence joins TRBV7-8 and TRBJ2-7; D is uncertain. Germline lookup yields CDR1 SGHVS and CDR2 FQNEAQ. This CDR3 comprises 14 residues. Trimming took off 5 bases at V and 5 bases at J, with 16 bases between the two ends. The CDR3 region has the DNA TGTGCCAGCAGCGGGGATCTTAGCCCCAACGAGCAGTACTTC. Translation gives CASSGDLSPNEQYF.

The J gene is TRBJ2-3, the V gene TRBV4-1; 7 nucleotides agree with TRBD2. Germline CDR1 reads MGHRA; CDR2 reads YSYEKL. The CDR3 contains 20 residues. Losses at the gene ends were 0 bases for V and 0 bases for J; bases not matched to a gene: 15. The CDR3 DNA reads as TGCGCCAGCAGCCAAGAGAGGAGCGGGCGGGGGACCATTAGCACAGATACGCAGTATTTT. This codes for CASSQERSGRGTISTDTQYF.

There are a few counts of this clonotype. The V gene is TRBV6-1, the J gene TRBJ2-1; a weak D match, TRBD2 (6 bases). V gave up 9 bases and J gave up 0 bases, with 12 bases separating them. The CDR3 runs to 14 residues. Germline CDR1 MNHNS, CDR2 SASEGT. The CDR3, as DNA: TGTGCCAGTGCTGGCGGGAACTCCTACAATGAGCAGTTCTTC. Its translation is CASAGGNSYNEQFF.

The CDR3 reads CSASLLGLADYNEQFF. The CDR3 nucleotides are TGCAGTGCTAGCCTCCTGGGACTAGCGGACTACAATGAGCAGTTCTTC. This chain uses TRBV20-1 with TRBJ2-1; TRBD2 agrees at 11 bases. CDR3 length: 16 residues. With 3 bases clipped from V and 3 bases from J, the junction kept 7 bases outside the gene matches. The germline CDR1 and CDR2 sequences are DFQATT and SNEGSKA (reference sequence).